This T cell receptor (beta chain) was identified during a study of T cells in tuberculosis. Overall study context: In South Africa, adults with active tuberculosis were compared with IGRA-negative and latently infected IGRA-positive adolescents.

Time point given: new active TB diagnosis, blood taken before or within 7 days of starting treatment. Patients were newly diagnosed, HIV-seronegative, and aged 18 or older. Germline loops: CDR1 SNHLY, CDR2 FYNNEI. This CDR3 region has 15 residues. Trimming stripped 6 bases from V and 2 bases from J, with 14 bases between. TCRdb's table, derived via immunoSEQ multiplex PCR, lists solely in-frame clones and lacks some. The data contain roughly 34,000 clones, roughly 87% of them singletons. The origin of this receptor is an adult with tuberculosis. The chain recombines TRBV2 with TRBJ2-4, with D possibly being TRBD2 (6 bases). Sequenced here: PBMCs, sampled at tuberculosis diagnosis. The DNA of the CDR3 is TGTGCCAGCAGCCCCGCGGAGGGCTCCAAAAACATTCAGTACTTC. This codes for CASSPAEGSKNIQYF.